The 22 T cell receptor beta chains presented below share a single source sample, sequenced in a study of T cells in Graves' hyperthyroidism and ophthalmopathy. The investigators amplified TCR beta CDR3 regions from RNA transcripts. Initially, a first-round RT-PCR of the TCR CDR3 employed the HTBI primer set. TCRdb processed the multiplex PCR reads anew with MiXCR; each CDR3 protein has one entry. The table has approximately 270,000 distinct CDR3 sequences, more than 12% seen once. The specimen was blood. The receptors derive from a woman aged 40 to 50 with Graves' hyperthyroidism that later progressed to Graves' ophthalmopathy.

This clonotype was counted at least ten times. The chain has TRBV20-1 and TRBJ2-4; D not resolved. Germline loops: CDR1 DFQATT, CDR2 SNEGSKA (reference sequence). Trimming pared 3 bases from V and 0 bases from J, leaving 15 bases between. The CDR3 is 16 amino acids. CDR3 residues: CSASLGSVLAKNIQYF. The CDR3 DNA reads TGCAGTGCTAGCCTCGGGTCAGTTCTAGCCAAAAACATTCAGTACTTC.

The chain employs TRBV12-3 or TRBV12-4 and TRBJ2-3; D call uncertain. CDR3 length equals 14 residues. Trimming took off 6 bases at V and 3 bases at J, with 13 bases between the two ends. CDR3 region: CASSLAGWTDTQYF. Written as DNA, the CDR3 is TGTGCCAGCAGCCTCGCAGGCTGGACAGATACGCAGTATTTT.

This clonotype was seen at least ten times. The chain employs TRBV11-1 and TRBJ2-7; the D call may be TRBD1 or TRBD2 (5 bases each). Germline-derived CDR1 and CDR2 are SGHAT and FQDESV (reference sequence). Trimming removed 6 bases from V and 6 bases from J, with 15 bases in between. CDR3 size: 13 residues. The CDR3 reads CASRLRGSSEQYF. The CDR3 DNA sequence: TGTGCCAGCAGGCTCCGGGGCAGTTCCGAGCAGTACTTC.

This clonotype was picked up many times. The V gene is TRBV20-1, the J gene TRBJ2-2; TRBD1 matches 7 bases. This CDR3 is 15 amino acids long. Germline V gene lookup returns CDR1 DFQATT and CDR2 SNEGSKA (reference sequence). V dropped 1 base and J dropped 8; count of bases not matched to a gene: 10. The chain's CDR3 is CSARGSGGFGGELFF. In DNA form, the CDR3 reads TGCAGTGCTAGAGGGTCAGGGGGTTTCGGAGGGGAGCTGTTTTTT.

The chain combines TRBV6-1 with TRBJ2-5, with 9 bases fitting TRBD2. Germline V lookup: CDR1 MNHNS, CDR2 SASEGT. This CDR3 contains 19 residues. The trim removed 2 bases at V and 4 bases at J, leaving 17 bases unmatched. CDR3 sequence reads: CASSELRRGGTGTRETQYF. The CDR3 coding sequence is TGTGCCAGCAGTGAATTACGGCGGGGGGGGACCGGGACTCGAGAGACCCAGTACTTC.

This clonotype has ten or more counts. The DNA for the CDR3 is TGTGCCATCAGCCCAAATGACGGACAGGGGACGAGCTCCTACAATGAGCAGTTCTTC. This sequence encodes CAISPNDGQGTSSYNEQFF. V and J are TRBV10-3 and TRBJ2-1; 9 positions agree with TRBD1. The V and J ends lost 6 bases and 0 bases, in that order; junction bases with no gene match: 15. The germline V gene encodes CDR1 ENHRY and CDR2 SYGVKD. This CDR3 comprises 19 residues.

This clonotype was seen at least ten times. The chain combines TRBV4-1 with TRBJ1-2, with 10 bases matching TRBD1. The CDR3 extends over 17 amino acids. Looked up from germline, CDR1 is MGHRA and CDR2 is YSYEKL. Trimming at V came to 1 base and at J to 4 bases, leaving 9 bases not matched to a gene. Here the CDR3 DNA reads TGCGCCAGCAGCCAAGTGGTGACAGGGGGCGTCGGCTATGGCTACACCTTC. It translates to CASSQVVTGGVGYGYTF.

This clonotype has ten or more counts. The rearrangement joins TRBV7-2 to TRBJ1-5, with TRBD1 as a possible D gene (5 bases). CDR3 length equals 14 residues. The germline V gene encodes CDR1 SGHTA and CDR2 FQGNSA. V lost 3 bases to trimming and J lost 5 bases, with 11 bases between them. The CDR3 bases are TGTGCCAGCAGCTTGAATGGGGGTGATCAGCCCCAGCATTTT. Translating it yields CASSLNGGDQPQHF. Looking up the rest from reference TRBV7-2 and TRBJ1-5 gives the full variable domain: GAGVSQSPSNKVTEKGKDVELRCDPISGHTALYWYRQSLGQGLEFLIYFQGNSAPDKSGLPSDRFSAERTGGSVSTLTIQRTQQEDSAVYLCASSLNGGDQPQHFGDGTRLSIL.

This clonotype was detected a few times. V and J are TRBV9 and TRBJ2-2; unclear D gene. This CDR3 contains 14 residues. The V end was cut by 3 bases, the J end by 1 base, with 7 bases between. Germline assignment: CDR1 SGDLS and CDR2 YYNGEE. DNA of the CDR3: TGTGCCAGCAGCGCCCTCTTGAACACCGGGGAGCTGTTTTTT. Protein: CASSALLNTGELFF. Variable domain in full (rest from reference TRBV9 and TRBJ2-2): DSGVTQTPKHLITATGQRVTLRCSPRSGDLSVYWYQQSLDQGLQFLIQYYNGEERAKGNILERFSAQQFPDLHSELNLSSLELGDSALYFCASSALLNTGELFFGEGSRLTVL.

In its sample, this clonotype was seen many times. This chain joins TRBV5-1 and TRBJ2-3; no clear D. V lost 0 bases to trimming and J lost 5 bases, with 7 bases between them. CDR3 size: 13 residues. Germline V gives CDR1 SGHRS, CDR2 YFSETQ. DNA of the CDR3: TGCGCCAGCAGCTTGGGACGAGAAGATACGCAGTATTTT. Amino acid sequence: CASSLGREDTQYF. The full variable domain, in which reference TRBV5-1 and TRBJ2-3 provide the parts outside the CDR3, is KAGVTQTPRYLIKTRGQQVTLSCSPISGHRSVSWYQQTPGQGLQFLFEYFSETQRNKGNFPGRFSGRQFSNSRSEMNVSTLELGDSALYLCASSLGREDTQYFGPGTRLTVL.

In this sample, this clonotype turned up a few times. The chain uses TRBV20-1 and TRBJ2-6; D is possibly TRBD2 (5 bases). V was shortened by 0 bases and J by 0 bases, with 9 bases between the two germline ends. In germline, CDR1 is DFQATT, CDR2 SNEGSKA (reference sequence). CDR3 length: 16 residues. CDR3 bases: TGCAGTGCTAGAGATCCACGGGGCTCTGGGGCCAACGTCCTGACTTTC. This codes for CSARDPRGSGANVLTF.

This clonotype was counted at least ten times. The CDR3 spells CASSLRTGTSFTDTQYF. The CDR3 bases are TGTGCCAGCAGCTTAAGAACCGGGACTAGCTTCACAGATACGCAGTATTTT. J is TRBJ2-3 and V is TRBV13; 9 bases fit TRBD2. V gave up 2 bases and J gave up 2 bases; unmatched junction bases: 8. Germline CDR1 reads PRHDT; CDR2 reads FYEKMQ (reference sequence). CDR3 length: 17 residues.

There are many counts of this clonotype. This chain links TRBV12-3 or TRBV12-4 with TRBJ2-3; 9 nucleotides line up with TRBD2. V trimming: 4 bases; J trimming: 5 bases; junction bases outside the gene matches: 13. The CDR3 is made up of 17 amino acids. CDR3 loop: CASSSLRGGRARDTQYF. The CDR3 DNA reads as TGTGCCAGCAGTTCCCTGAGGGGCGGGAGGGCCCGAGATACGCAGTATTTT.

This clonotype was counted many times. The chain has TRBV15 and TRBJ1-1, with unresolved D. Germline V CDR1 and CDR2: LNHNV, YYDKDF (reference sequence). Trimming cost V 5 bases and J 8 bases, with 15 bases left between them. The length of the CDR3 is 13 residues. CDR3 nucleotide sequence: TGTGCCACCAGCTCCCTTGGCATCTCCGAAGCTTTCTTT. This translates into CATSSLGISEAFF.

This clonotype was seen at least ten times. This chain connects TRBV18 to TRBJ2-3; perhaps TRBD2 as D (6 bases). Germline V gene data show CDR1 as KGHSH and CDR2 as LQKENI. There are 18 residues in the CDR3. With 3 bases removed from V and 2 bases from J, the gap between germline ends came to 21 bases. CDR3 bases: TGTGCCAGCTCACCGCGCCTAACGGGGGTGAGGGTCACAGATACGCAGTATTTT. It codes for CASSPRLTGVRVTDTQYF.

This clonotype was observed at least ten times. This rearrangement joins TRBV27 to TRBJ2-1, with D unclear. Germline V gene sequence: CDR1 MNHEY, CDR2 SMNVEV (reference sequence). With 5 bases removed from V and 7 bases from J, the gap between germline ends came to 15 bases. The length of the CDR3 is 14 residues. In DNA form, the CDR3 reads TGTGCCAGCAGTGTAGATTGGCTGTCAAATGAGCAGTTCTTC. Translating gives CASSVDWLSNEQFF.

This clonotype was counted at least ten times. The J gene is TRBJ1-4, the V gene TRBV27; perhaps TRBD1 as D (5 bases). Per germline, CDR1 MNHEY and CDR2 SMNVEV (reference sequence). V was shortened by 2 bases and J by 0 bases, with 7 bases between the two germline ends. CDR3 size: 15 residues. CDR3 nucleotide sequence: TGTGCCAGCAGTTTAACAGGCTCAACTAATGAAAAACTGTTTTTT. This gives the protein CASSLTGSTNEKLFF.

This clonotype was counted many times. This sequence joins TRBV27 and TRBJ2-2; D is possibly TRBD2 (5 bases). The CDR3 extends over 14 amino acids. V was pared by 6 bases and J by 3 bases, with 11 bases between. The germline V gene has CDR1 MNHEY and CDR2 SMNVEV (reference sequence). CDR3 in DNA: TGTGCCAGCAGAATATCGGGATACACCGGGGAGCTGTTTTTT. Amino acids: CASRISGYTGELFF.

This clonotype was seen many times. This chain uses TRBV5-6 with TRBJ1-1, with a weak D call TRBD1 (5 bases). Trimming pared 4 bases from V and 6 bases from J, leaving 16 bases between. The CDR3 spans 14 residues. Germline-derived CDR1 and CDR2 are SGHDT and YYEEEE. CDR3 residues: CASSRGQGSAEAFF. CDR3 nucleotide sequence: TGTGCCAGCAGCCGAGGGCAGGGTTCGGCTGAAGCTTTCTTT.

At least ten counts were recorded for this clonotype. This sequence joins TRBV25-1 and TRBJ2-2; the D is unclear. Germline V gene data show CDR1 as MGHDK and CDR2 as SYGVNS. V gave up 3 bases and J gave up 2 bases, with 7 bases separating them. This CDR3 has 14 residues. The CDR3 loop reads CASSEADNTGELFF. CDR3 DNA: TGTGCCAGCAGTGAGGCAGATAACACCGGGGAGCTGTTTTTT. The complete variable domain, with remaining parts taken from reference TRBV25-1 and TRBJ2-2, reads EADIYQTPRYLVIGTGKKITLECSQTMGHDKMYWYQQDPGMELHLIHYSYGVNSTEKGDLSSESTVSRIRTEHFPLTLESARPSHTSQYLCASSEADNTGELFFGEGSRLTVL.

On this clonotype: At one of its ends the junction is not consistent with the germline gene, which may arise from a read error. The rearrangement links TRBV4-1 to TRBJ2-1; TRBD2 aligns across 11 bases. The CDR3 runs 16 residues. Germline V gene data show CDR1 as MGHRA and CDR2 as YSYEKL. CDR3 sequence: CASSQPTSGRYNGQFF. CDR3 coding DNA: TGCGCCAGCAGCCAGCCAACTAGCGGGAGATACAATGGGCAGTTCTTC.

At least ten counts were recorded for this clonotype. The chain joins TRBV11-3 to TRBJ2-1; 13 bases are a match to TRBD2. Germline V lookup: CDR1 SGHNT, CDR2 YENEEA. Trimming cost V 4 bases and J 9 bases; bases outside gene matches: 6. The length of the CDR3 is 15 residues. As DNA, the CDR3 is TGTGCCAGCAGCTCGGGACTAGCGGGACTCAGTGAGCAGTTCTTC. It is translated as CASSSGLAGLSEQFF.